The clone carrying this T cell receptor beta chain was seen a handful of times. The antigen is undetermined. This CDR3 spans 14 amino acids. Trimming left V 4 bases short and J 0 bases short, with 13 bases between. The germline V gene encodes CDR1 SQVTM and CDR2 ANQGSEA. The sample originates from a study of CD8 T cells in ankylosing spondylitis. Whole-study findings and limits: Disease-linked clones reportedly concentrated significantly in matched ankylosing spondylitis synovial fluid.

Generation of TCR beta libraries employed quantitative 5'-RACE incorporating molecular barcodes. TCRdb independently ran MiXCR on the 5' RACE reads; one entry per CDR3 protein. The sample holds hundreds of thousands of distinct CDR3 sequences, roughly 32% seen once. This rearrangement joins TRBV29-1 to TRBJ2-7; D not certain. The sample comprised blood, either unsorted or a sorted T cell fraction (not recorded which). The clonotype was recovered from a male donor with ankylosing spondylitis or in good health (not recorded which). CDR3 residues: CSVVGADVSYEQYF. CDR3 DNA: TGCAGCGTTGTGGGCGCGGACGTCTCCTACGAGCAGTACTTC.